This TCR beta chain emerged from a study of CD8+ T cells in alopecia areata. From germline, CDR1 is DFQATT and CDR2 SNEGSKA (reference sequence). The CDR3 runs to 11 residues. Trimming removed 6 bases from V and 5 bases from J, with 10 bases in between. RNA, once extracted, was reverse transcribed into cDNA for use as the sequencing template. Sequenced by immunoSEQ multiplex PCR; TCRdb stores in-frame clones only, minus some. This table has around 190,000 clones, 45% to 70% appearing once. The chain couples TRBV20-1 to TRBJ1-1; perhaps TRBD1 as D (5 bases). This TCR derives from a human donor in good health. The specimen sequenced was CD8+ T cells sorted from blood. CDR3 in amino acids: CSAPRQTEAFF. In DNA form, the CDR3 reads TGCAGTGCCCCGCGACAGACTGAAGCTTTCTTT.